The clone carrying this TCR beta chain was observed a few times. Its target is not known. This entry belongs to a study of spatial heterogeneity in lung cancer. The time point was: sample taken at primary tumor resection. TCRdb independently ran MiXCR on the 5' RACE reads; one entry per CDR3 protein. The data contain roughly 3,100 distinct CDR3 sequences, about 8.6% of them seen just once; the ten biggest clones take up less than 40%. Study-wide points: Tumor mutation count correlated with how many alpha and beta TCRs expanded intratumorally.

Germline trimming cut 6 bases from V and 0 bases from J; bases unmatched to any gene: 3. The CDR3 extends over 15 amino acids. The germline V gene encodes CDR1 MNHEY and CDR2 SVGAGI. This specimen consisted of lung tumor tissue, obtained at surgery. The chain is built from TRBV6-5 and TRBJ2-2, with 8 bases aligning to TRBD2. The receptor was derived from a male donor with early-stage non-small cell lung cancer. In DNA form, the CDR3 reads TGTGCCAGCAGGCTGGGACTAGCGAACACCGGGGAGCTGTTTTTT. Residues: CASRLGLANTGELFF.